This T cell receptor (beta chain) was sequenced for a study of control samples from healthy donors and cancer patients. Method: immunoSEQ multiplex PCR; TCRdb's copy keeps in-frame clones and lacks some. The data hold 70,000 to 85,000 clones, with around 84% observed a single time. J was trimmed by 4 bases and V by 8 bases; bases with no gene match: 7. The CDR3 is made up of 13 amino acids. Germline CDR1 and CDR2: MNHEY and SMNVEV (reference sequence). The receptor was derived from a man between 60 and 75 years old with head and neck cancer. Input material: PBMCs. V usage is TRBV27 and J usage is TRBJ2-7, with TRBD2 matching 8 bases. Here the CDR3 DNA reads TGTGCCAGCTCCAGCGGGAGAGGTTACGAGCAGTACTTC. Translation gives CASSSGRGYEQYF.